The text below deals with one TCR beta chain. Its recognized antigen is unknown. Base qualities are not recorded, but no much larger clone differs from it by a single base. These data originate in a study of cytomegalovirus exposure and HLA in healthy donors (TCRdb year 2017). Looking at the study overall: An earlier analysis of some 500 of the donors reported about 250 Gb of sequence data and 117 million unique TCR beta sequences from some 180 million T cells. The later analysis used no new phenotypic data to find candidate immune exposures, relying instead on TCR beta sequences and their occurrence across donors. Along with the approximately 620-subject first cohort, a separate validation cohort of over a hundred different subjects was used. The aim of the study was to test whether cataloging public T cell receptors could identify signatures of past pathogen exposure. Of the 350 to 450 genotyped donors, approximately 80% fell in the genetic ancestry cluster associated with self-reported Caucasian donors. A later analysis re-analyzed previously published TCR beta repertoires from hundreds of donors and added high-resolution HLA genotyping to study TCR occurrence patterns. Typing coverage varied by locus: roughly 620-640 donors for A, B, C, DRB1 and DQB1; about 520 for DQA1; over 600 for DPA1; about 450 for DPB1. Alongside the repertoire data, information on donor age, sex, ethnicity and CMV serostatus was compiled. Every discovery cohort repertoire had been produced on one sequencing platform. The T cell repertoires of under 750 subjects were profiled by immunosequencing and related to cytomegalovirus serostatus. Across 398 genotyped donors of the cohort, an average of about 200,000 unique TCR beta nucleotide sequences per donor were sequenced, and approximately 19% of those sequences were non-productive. Class I and class II HLA loci were covered by the typing at four-digit resolution. Roughly 5 DR-DQ haplotypes were handled as single units for association and clustering because linkage in the cohort was strong. Roughly 300 gigabases of sequencing data and approximately 85 million unique TCR sequences were included in an early release covering several hundred HLA-typed donors. An earlier analysis of approximately 580 of the donors used high-throughput TCR beta sequencing to judge whether each TCR beta V gene segment behaved as functional or pseudogenic. To predict cytomegalovirus infection status, the study combined high-throughput TCR immunosequencing, statistical association of individual TCRs with disease status, and machine learning. A later genetic analysis used genome-wide SNP genotypes for about 65% of the 666 donors, treating that subset as a discovery cohort.

In total, around 600 healthy bone marrow donors made up the cohort. Cohort members were all nominally healthy when sampled, although unrecorded immune exposures were likely present. The donor was CMV seropositive and was included in the group of 270 or so seropositive cohort members. A peripheral blood sample was provided by each donor, and peripheral blood mononuclear cells were used for TCR beta sequencing. The Qiagen DNeasy Blood Extraction Kit was used to extract genomic DNA from the blood cell samples. Libraries were prepared through the immunoSEQ multiplex PCR assay. The multiplex PCR relied on a mix of 60 forward primers for TCR Vbeta segments and 13 reverse primers for TCR Jbeta segments. A multiplex PCR assay on genomic DNA amplified the CDR3 region of rearranged TCR beta genes. The Illumina HiSeq System was used to sequence the amplified TCR beta libraries as 87-base-pair reads. Processing in the source paper ran as follows. A later analysis tallied tens of millions of unique TCR beta chains across the approximately 670 repertoires, and around 9.9 million of those chains were shared by two or more donors. A nearest-neighbor algorithm error-corrected the raw reads and collapsed the reads into unique sequences, merging closely related sequences to remove PCR and sequencing errors. V, D and J gene segments were assigned by aligning CDR3 sequences to IMGT reference sequences. Each retained sequence needed at least a six-nucleotide match to both a V gene segment and a J gene segment. A rearrangement was called productive if the CDR3 had no stop codons and remained in frame with V and J, and every other rearrangement was called non-productive. CDR3 was defined according to IMGT convention as the region running from the second conserved V-encoded cysteine to the conserved J-encoded phenylalanine. The earlier analysis of about 610 of the donors excluded sequences that lacked an unambiguous match to a single V gene segment. In an earlier analysis of around 600 of the donors, V segments were called functional above 56.7% productive rearrangements and were called segregating when the between-donor standard deviation exceeded 5%. To diagnose cytomegalovirus status from the catalog of TCR beta chain sequences, a statistical classification framework was built. V and J gene assignment, in a later analysis, came from comparing TCR nucleotide sequences with IMGT/GENE-DB human TR gene sequences. Using the TCRdist pipeline, a later analysis assigned CDR3 sequences along with most-parsimonious VDJ recombination scenarios. In a later analysis, each TCR beta chain was defined by its CDR3 amino acid sequence together with its V-gene family, and reads without a unique V-gene family were excluded. A later analysis removed 450 to 600 highly shared, low-generation-probability nucleotide sequences to deal with suspected cross-contamination and a sequencing artifact. A later analysis calculated a clonal expansion index for each public chain from normalized within-repertoire ranks of inferred template counts. In a later analysis, generation probabilities were computed with a VDJ recombination model fitted to out-of-frame rearrangements, and the resulting probabilities were checked against IGoR. A later analysis scored TCR-TCR, TCR-HLA and TCR-CMV co-occurrence with hypergeometric tests, applying a repertoire-size bias correction to TCR pairs. False discovery rates were estimated in a later analysis by permuting HLA or CMV assignments 20 times. In a later analysis, co-occurring TCRs were grouped using DBSCAN, with TCRdist sequence similarity added in when clustering inside HLA-allele-positive subsets. Repertoires with fewer than 30,000 or more than 120,000 public chains, plus five repertoires with anomalous nucleotide sharing, were excluded from co-occurrence clustering. Imported from immuneACCESS, the table was reduced by TCRdb to in-frame sequences with V and J called. These copies leave out some clones; in studies compared against another copy, an unresolved V gene accounts for under half, and the cause of the remainder is not known. That table is the source of V, J and clone size, and D and trimming were worked out from the DNA. The sample data list about 190,000 clones, and approximately 79% of these were observed just once. About 6% of the sample is in the top ten clones.

The research as a whole found: The cohort was sequenced for TCR beta chains only, and without alpha or paired-chain data the features that could be detected were limited. In a later analysis, TCR association rates were found to vary across HLA loci, with the most associated TCRs seen for DRB1 alleles and the fewest for HLA-C alleles. While some public TCRs were present in many individuals, most TCR sequences turned up only very rarely across donors. Compared with equally common non-associated chains, HLA-associated TCR beta chains in a later analysis were more clonally expanded and had lower generation probabilities. Linkage disequilibrium might explain the correlated functional status among segregating V segments, but an unknown experimental factor could not be excluded. Specific HLA alleles were associated with more than 15,000 TCR beta sequences at a false discovery rate of 0.05 in a later analysis. The authors suggested that the approach could potentially be extended to other disease states and immunological phenotypes. Most CMV-associated TCR beta chains appeared to be HLA-restricted in a later analysis, and the HLA associations seemed to be driven largely by CMV exposure. According to a later analysis, parvovirus B19, influenza, CMV and Epstein-Barr virus appeared linked to several top co-occurrence clusters. Cytomegalovirus status was reported to be diagnosed by the classifier with high specificity and sensitivity in both the original and validation cohorts. Assigning TCR associations to individual alleles was difficult when HLA alleles, especially DR and DQ, strongly co-occurred. Because HLA typing was unavailable for some donors at each locus, only the typed subset was used in association tests. Some IMGT-functional V segments, including TRBV6-2 and TRBV6-3, could not be distinguished by the 87-base-pair reads and were therefore excluded. Broadly in line with IMGT annotations, most TCR beta V segments showed up in productive rearrangements about 90% or about 30% of the time in an earlier analysis of 587 of the donors. V-gene and J-gene trimming of TCR beta chains was associated with a missense DCLRE1C variant in a later genetic analysis, and the association was replicated in an independent cohort. A later genetic analysis reported fewer N-insertions in productive TCRs among donors in an Asian-associated ancestry cluster than the approximately 700-donor mean. Immune exposure information for the cohort was limited to CMV serostatus. A cluster of highly shared sequence variants was judged likely to be a technical artifact of the sequencing pipeline. Presence/absence analyses assumed roughly uniform sequencing depth across donors, an assumption that may not hold. In vitro tests confirmed that a few of the cytomegalovirus-associated TCR beta chains recognize cytomegalovirus antigens. A total of 150 to 200 TCR beta chains were listed by the study as associated with cytomegalovirus. A further reported finding was that TCR beta sequences accurately predicted the HLA-A and HLA-B alleles for most subjects in the first cohort. Some 16 rarely observed V segments, including chromosome 9 orphons, were excluded from the earlier analysis of 550 to 700 of the donors because counts were too low.

V is shortened by 5 bases, J by 5 bases, and the region joining them spans 12 bases. The germline V gene (reference sequence) supplies CDR1 MNHNY and CDR2 SVGAGI. The CDR3 runs 13 residues from the cysteine to the phenylalanine. Only the CDR3 DNA is retained, 39 bases long and in frame from the first base. The chain uses TRBV6-6 and TRBJ1-2, with a tentative D gene TRBD1 over 6 matching bases. The sample consisted of PBMCs. This TCR was sampled from a man aged 35 to 55 in good health and CMV-seropositive. The DNA is as follows: TGTGCCAGCAGTGAGACAGGAAATTATGGCTACACCTTC. Its translation is CASSETGNYGYTF.